The clone carrying this T cell receptor beta chain has more than one count but fewer than ten. Its antigen remains unidentified. This sample is drawn from a study of CD8 T cells in ankylosing spondylitis. General study results and limits: There was a TCR beta motif, made of several highly homologous variants, that appeared characteristic of ankylosing spondylitis blood. Those disease-linked clones were CD8+; they were also relatively rare in peripheral blood.

Quantitative 5'-RACE was performed with molecular barcodes, and it yielded the TCR beta libraries. TCRdb independently ran MiXCR on the 5' RACE reads; one entry per CDR3 protein. The table records 750,000 to 850,000 distinct CDR3 sequences, approximately 12% of them present only once. V trimming: 4 bases; J trimming: 1 base; junction bases outside the gene matches: 8. The CDR3 sequence is 16 residues long. Germline V gene data show CDR1 as LNHNV and CDR2 as YYDKDF (reference sequence). The clonotype originates from a male donor with ankylosing spondylitis. Material for sequencing was blood, either unsorted or a sorted T cell fraction (not recorded which). The chain couples TRBV15 to TRBJ2-3; 7 bases align to TRBD2. The CDR3 DNA reads TGTGCCACCAGCAAGCGGGATTTTGGCGGCACAGATACGCAGTATTTT. This sequence encodes CATSKRDFGGTDTQYF.